The 7 T cell receptor beta chains below come from one sample, sequenced in a study of blood T cell repertoires in COVID-19. Profiling relied on immunoSEQ multiplex PCR, and the TCRdb table lists in-frame clones only, not all of them. The table includes about 460,000 clones, roughly nine tenths detected once. The sequencing sample was made of PBMCs or T cells enriched from blood (not recorded which). The origin of the receptors is a woman in her sixties who had recovered from COVID-19.

The chain couples TRBV27 to TRBJ1-5; D gene uncertain. The germline gives CDR1 MNHEY, CDR2 SMNVEV (reference sequence). V lost 5 bases, J lost 0 bases, and 8 bases lay in between. This CDR3 spans 14 amino acids. CDR3 bases: TGTGCCAGCAGTGCCGGTTATAGCAATCAGCCCCAGCATTTT. Translating gives CASSAGYSNQPQHF.

The rearrangement uses TRBV2 and TRBJ1-2; TRBD1 might be the D (5 bases). CDR1 and CDR2 (germline): SNHLY, FYNNEI. The ends were cut back, 5 bases at V and 8 bases at J, with 9 bases in the middle. This CDR3 comprises 11 residues. The CDR3 coding sequence is TGTGCCAGCAGTTCAGGGCCGGGCTACACCTTC. This encodes CASSSGPGYTF.

The chain is built from TRBV2 and TRBJ1-5, with 8 bases matching TRBD1. The germline gives CDR1 SNHLY, CDR2 FYNNEI. Trimming cost V 3 bases and J 11 bases; bases outside gene matches: 12. The CDR3 loop spans 15 amino acids. The CDR3 region is CASSDWTGRGLSQHF. Here the CDR3 DNA reads TGTGCCAGCAGTGACTGGACAGGGCGGGGTCTATCCCAGCATTTT.

The rearrangement links TRBV29-1 to TRBJ1-2; D gene uncertain. V gave up 1 base and J gave up 5 bases, with 5 bases separating them. The CDR3 loop spans 11 amino acids. Germline V CDR1 and CDR2: SQVTM, ANQGSEA. In nucleotides, the CDR3 is TGCAGCGTTGAAGTAGCATATGGCTACACCTTC. Amino acid sequence: CSVEVAYGYTF.

This sequence joins TRBV6-5 and TRBJ2-7; TRBD1 matches at 8 bases. CDR1 and CDR2 from the germline V gene are MNHEY and SVGAGI. The CDR3 has 12 residues. J was trimmed by 5 bases and V by 11 bases; bases with no gene match: 8. The CDR3 DNA sequence: TGTGCCCGCGAACAGGGGGTCGACGAGCAGTACTTC. It specifies CAREQGVDEQYF.

There are a few counts of this clone. The rearrangement joins TRBV2 to TRBJ1-5, with TRBD1 matching over 7 bases. The germline CDR1 and CDR2 sequences are SNHLY and FYNNEI. This CDR3 comprises 20 residues. Trimming removed 3 bases from V and 0 bases from J; junction bases left unmatched: 17. CDR3 nucleotides: TGTGCCAGCAGTGATCGCGTCATGGGCAGGGGGATTAATAGCAATCAGCCCCAGCATTTT. Translating it yields CASSDRVMGRGINSNQPQHF. The full variable domain, completed using reference TRBV2 and TRBJ1-5, is EPEVTQTPSHQVTQMGQEVILRCVPISNHLYFYWYRQILGQKVEFLVSFYNNEISEKSEIFDDQFSVERPDGSNFTLKIRSTKLEDSAMYFCASSDRVMGRGINSNQPQHFGDGTRLSIL.

The chain recombines TRBV4-1 with TRBJ1-1; D gene unclear. The V and J ends lost 0 bases and 4 bases respectively, with 9 bases between them. The CDR3 totals 14 residues. In germline, CDR1 is MGHRA, CDR2 YSYEKL. The CDR3 is CASSQDQGGTEAFF. The CDR3 coding sequence is TGCGCCAGCAGCCAAGATCAAGGAGGCACTGAAGCTTTCTTT.